A selection of T cell receptor beta chains follows, all from one sample in a study of blood T cell repertoires in COVID-19. Sequencing used immunoSEQ multiplex PCR; TCRdb keeps in-frame clones, though not all of them. Among roughly 260,000 clones listed, roughly 90% were seen once. The source material was PBMCs or T cells enriched from blood (not recorded which). The receptors originated from a woman aged 25 to 45 with acute COVID-19. Each CDR3 is given with its conserved first and last residue. The D gene is left open where the match is weak. The size of a clone is reported for some rows only, either as once, few or many, or as a class for expanded clones.

NA	TRBJ1-2	NA	TRBV5-6	TGTGCCAGCAGCTTCTCGGGGGGCTCGAATGGCTACACCTTC	CASSFSGGSNGYTF
NA	TRBJ2-1	TRBD2	TRBV27	TGTGCCAGCAGTCTGATCCACTTAGCGGGGGGCCCCAGGAATGAGCAGTTCTTC	CASSLIHLAGGPRNEQFF
medium-sized	TRBJ1-1	NA	TRBV27	TGTGCCAGTAGATTACAGATGAACACTGAAGCTTTCTTT	CASRLQMNTEAFF
NA	TRBJ1-5	TRBD1	TRBV19	TGTGCCAGTAGGGACAGGGGGCGGCAGCCCCAGCATTTT	CASRDRGRQPQHF
NA	TRBJ1-1	NA	TRBV2	TGTGCCAGCAGTTTCCCGGTGGGGGGGCTGAACACTGAAGCTTTCTTT	CASSFPVGGLNTEAFF
NA	TRBJ1-4	NA	TRBV7-2	TGTGCCAGCAGCTCCAATAATGAAAAACTGTTTTTT	CASSSNNEKLFF
NA	TRBJ1-1	NA	TRBV5-5	TGTGCCAGCAGCAGCGGGGTAGTGGACACTGAAGCTTTCTTT	CASSSGVVDTEAFF
NA	TRBJ1-6	TRBD1	TRBV20-1	TGCAGTGCTAGTAGACAGGGATTTAATTCACCCCTCCACTTT	CSASRQGFNSPLHF
NA	TRBJ1-2	TRBD1	TRBV19	TGTGCCAGTAGTATCCAGGGGGCGAGCTATGGCTACACCTTC	CASSIQGASYGYTF
NA	TRBJ2-7	TRBD2	TRBV27	TGTGCCAGCAGTCCGTTAGCGGGGGGGCCAGTCGAGCAGTACTTC	CASSPLAGGPVEQYF
NA	TRBJ1-5	NA	TRBV27	TGTGCCAGCAGTTACGCGGGCAATCAGCCCCAGCATTTT	CASSYAGNQPQHF
NA	TRBJ2-7	NA	TRBV19	TGTGCCAGTAGTATTGACAGCGCGCACGTTCGCGAGCAGTACTTC	CASSIDSAHVREQYF
NA	TRBJ2-5	NA	TRBV3-1/TRBV3-2	TGTGCCAGCAGCTACGGACAGAAAGAGACCCAGTACTTC	CASSYGQKETQYF
NA	TRBJ1-1	NA	TRBV20-1	TGCAGTGTGTCGGGGAACACTGAAGCTTTCTTT	CSVSGNTEAFF
NA	TRBJ2-5	TRBD1	TRBV6-5	TGTGCCAGCAGTACACAGGGGGCGGGTGAAGAGACCCAGTACTTC	CASSTQGAGEETQYF
NA	TRBJ1-5	TRBD1	TRBV5-6	TGTGCCAGCAGCTTGGGGACAGGGCCCAATCAGCCCCAGCATTTT	CASSLGTGPNQPQHF
few	TRBJ1-4	NA	TRBV28	TGTGCCAGCAGTTTGGTTGGGGCTACTAATGAAAAACTGTTTTTT	CASSLVGATNEKLFF
NA	TRBJ1-1	NA	TRBV7-9	TGTGCCAGCAGCCGACAGAACACTGAAGCTTTCTTT	CASSRQNTEAFF
NA	TRBJ2-5	NA	TRBV3-1/TRBV3-2	TGTGCCAGCAGTCCCTGGGCGGCCCAGGGGGAGACCCAGTACTTC	CASSPWAAQGETQYF
NA	TRBJ2-7	NA	TRBV7-8	TGTGCCAGCAGCTTGCGGCGGTTGGGGGCTTACTCCTACGAGCAGTACTTC	CASSLRRLGAYSYEQYF
NA	TRBJ1-5	NA	TRBV7-9	TGTGCCAGCAGCTTAGCTTGGACAGAGGCCAATCAGCCCCAGCATTTT	CASSLAWTEANQPQHF
once	TRBJ1-1	NA	TRBV10-3	TGTGCCATCAGTGAGTCAGAAGGGGAAGGTGAAGCTTTCTTT	CAISESEGEGEAFF
NA	TRBJ2-3	TRBD2	TRBV5-1	TGCGCCAGCAGCTCCGGGACTAGCGATCCCGGCACAGATACGCAGTATTTT	CASSSGTSDPGTDTQYF
NA	TRBJ2-1	NA	TRBV4-3	TGCGCCAGCAGCCAGGATTTTACAGGGACCTCCTACAATGAGCAGTTCTTC	CASSQDFTGTSYNEQFF
NA	TRBJ2-5	NA	TRBV6-6	TGTGCCAGTCTCGCGGGCGGGAAAGAGACCCAGTACTTC	CASLAGGKETQYF
NA	TRBJ2-7	TRBD2	TRBV11-2	TGTGCCAGCAGCTCAGGACTAGCGGGGTTTCTCTACGAGCAGTACTTC	CASSSGLAGFLYEQYF
few	TRBJ1-1	NA	TRBV3-1/TRBV3-2	TGTGCCAGCAGCCAAGGCAGGCCGAACACTGAAGCTTTCTTT	CASSQGRPNTEAFF
NA	TRBJ1-1	NA	TRBV25-1	TGTGCCAGCAGTGACTTCGGGGGAGTAGAAACTGAAGCTTTCTTT	CASSDFGGVETEAFF
NA	TRBJ1-2	NA	TRBV12-3/TRBV12-4	TGTGCCAGCAGCCCGACAGTAAAGTTTGGCTACACCTTC	CASSPTVKFGYTF
NA	TRBJ1-3	NA	TRBV7-2	TGTGCCAGCAGCTTACAGGGTCCGACTAGCTCTGGAAACACCATATATTTT	CASSLQGPTSSGNTIYF
NA	TRBJ1-1	NA	TRBV5-6	TGTGCCAGCAGCTCCGACACAGGAGCTTTCTTT	CASSSDTGAFF
NA	TRBJ1-5	TRBD1	TRBV4-1	TGCGCCAGCAGCCAACCGGGACAGACGAATCAGCCCCAGCATTTT	CASSQPGQTNQPQHF
NA	TRBJ1-5	NA	TRBV27	TGTGCCAGCAGCACAGTGGTGGGCAATCAGCCCCAGCATTTT	CASSTVVGNQPQHF
NA	TRBJ1-1	NA	TRBV13	TGTGCCAGCAGCTTAGGCCCTAGTGAAGCTTTCTTT	CASSLGPSEAFF
NA	TRBJ1-1	NA	TRBV18	TGTGCCAGCTCACCGCCTTCGGGGGACAACACTGAAGCTTTCTTT	CASSPPSGDNTEAFF
NA	TRBJ2-3	TRBD2	TRBV2	TGTGCCAGCAGTCCCCGGACTAGCGGGGGGGCGGATACGCAGTATTTT	CASSPRTSGGADTQYF
NA	TRBJ1-2	NA	TRBV6-1	TGTGCCAGCAGTGAGCGGTATGGCTACACCTTC	CASSERYGYTF
NA	TRBJ2-3	TRBD1	TRBV4-2	TGTGCCAGCAGCCAGACCGGGACAGGGGGCGGTACGCAGTATTTT	CASSQTGTGGGTQYF
NA	TRBJ2-3	TRBD2	TRBV4-1	TGCGCCAGCAGCCAAGAGAGGGGGACTAGCGGTAGCACAGATACGCAGTATTTT	CASSQERGTSGSTDTQYF
NA	TRBJ2-3	TRBD2	TRBV19	TGTGCCAGCGGACACCGACTAGCGGGGGTGACAGATACGCAGTATTTT	CASGHRLAGVTDTQYF
NA	TRBJ2-7	TRBD2	TRBV19	TGTGCGACTAGGCGGACTAGCGGCTACGAGCAGTACTTC	CATRRTSGYEQYF